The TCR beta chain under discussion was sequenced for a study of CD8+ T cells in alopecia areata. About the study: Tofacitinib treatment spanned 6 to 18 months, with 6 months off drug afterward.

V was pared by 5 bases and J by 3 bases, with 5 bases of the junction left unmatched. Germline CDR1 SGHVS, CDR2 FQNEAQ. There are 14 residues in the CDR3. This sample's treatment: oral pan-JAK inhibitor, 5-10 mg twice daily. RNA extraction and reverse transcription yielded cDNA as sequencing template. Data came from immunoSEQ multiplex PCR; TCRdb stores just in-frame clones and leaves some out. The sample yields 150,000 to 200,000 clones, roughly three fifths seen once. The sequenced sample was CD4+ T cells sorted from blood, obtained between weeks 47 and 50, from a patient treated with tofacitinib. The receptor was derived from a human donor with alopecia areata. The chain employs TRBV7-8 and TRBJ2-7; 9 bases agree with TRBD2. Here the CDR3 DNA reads TGTGCCAGCAGCAAGCTAGCGGGGCTCTACGAGCAGTACTTC. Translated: CASSKLAGLYEQYF. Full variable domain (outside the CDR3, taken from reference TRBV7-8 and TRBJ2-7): GAGVSQSPRYKVAKRGQDVALRCDPISGHVSLFWYQQALGQGPEFLTYFQNEAQLDKSGLPSDRFFAERPEGSVSTLKIQRTQQEDSAVYLCASSKLAGLYEQYFGPGTRLTVT.